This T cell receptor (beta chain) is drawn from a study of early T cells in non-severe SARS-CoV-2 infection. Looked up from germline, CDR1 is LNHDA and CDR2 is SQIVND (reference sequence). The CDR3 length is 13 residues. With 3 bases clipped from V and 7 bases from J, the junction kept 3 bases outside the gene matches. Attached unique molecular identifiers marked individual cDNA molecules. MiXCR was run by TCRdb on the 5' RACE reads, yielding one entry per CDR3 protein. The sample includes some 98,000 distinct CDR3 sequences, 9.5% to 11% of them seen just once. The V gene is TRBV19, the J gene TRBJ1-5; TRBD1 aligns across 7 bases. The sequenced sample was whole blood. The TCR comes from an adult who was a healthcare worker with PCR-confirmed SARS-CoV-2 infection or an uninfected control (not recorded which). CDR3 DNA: TGTGCCAGTAGTATGCAGGGGGAACAGCCCCAGCATTTT. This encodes CASSMQGEQPQHF.